This TCR beta chain was found in a study of blood T cell repertoires in COVID-19 (TCRdb year 2020). The study in broad terms: Collaborator samples came from the United States, Italy and Spain and covered acute and convalescent phases of COVID-19. The prospective study material was composed of cDNA or gDNA derived from T cells, B-cell-depleted T cells, or PBMCs. The dataset comprised deeply sampled blood TCRbeta repertoires from subjects exposed to, actively infected with, or recovered from COVID-19. A freely available public database, intended as a resource for researchers studying the immune response to SARS-CoV-2, is where the repertoires were released. Samples were obtained from the ongoing ImmuneRACE study (first 160 participants) and from about 1,300 subjects provided by 6 global collaborators. The sample metadata nearly always contained a de-identified subject ID, COVID-19 status, age in years and sex. Where available, HLA class I and class II types were taken from metadata supplied by the sample provider and were not determined by assay-based typing.

TCRbeta CDR3 regions were amplified from genomic DNA using the immunoSEQ Assay, a bias-controlled multiplex PCR. The authors' analysis ran thus. Within the assay, amplification of reference gene primers was used to estimate how many nucleated cells each sample contained. To quantify the absolute abundance of each unique TCRbeta CDR3 rearrangement, sequence reads were collapsed and filtered. Productive Simpson clonality was computed per sample as the square root of Simpson's diversity index over productive rearrangements. The table was pulled from immuneACCESS by TCRdb, which kept in-frame rearrangements only. Such tables lose some clones; where checked, under half of the loss comes from unresolved V genes, and the rest has no known cause. D and trimming were read from the DNA, whereas the V and J calls and clone size are those reported in that table. This sample gives some 200,000 clones in total; about 80% of them show up just once. Clones ranked in the top ten supply around 24% of the sample.

Trimming removed 4 bases from V and 5 bases from J, leaving 17 bases between the germline ends. Taken from the germline V gene, the CDR1 and CDR2 loops are KGHSH and LQKENI. The CDR3 starts with the cysteine, ends with the phenylalanine, and has 15 residues. The DNA shown is the 45-base CDR3, in frame from base 1. Each collaborating institution followed its own protocols to collect whole blood in K2EDTA tubes. Collaborator samples were shipped for TCRbeta analysis as frozen whole blood, isolated PBMCs, or DNA extracted from either sample type. Points on this clone: Its antigen is still unknown. No much larger clonotype is one base removed from it; base qualities were not supplied.

Study-wide conclusions, independent of this receptor: The quantity of clinical and demographic metadata differed by source and by participant and was supplied without curation.

The chain uses TRBV18 and TRBJ1-1; too little of a D gene remains to name it. Sequenced: peripheral blood. The receptor's source is a woman in her 70s with acute or convalescent COVID-19. CDR3 sequence: CASSQETGALTEAFF. The nucleotide sequence reads as follows: TGTGCCAGCTCACAAGAGACCGGAGCGTTGACTGAAGCTTTCTTT.